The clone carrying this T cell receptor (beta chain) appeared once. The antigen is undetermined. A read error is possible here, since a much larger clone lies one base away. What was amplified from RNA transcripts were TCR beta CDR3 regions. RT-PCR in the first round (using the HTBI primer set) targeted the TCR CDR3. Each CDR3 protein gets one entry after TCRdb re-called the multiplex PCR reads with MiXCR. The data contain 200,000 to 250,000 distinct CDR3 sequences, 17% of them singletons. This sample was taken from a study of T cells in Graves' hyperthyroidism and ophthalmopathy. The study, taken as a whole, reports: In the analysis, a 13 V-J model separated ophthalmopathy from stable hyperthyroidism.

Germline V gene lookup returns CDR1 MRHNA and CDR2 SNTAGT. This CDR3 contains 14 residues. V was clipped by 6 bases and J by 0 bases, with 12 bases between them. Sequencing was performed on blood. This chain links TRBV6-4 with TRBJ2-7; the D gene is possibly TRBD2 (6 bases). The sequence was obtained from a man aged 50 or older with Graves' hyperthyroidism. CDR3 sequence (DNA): TGTGCCAGCAGAGTGGGACTCGTCTCCTACGAGCAGTACTTC. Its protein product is CASRVGLVSYEQYF.